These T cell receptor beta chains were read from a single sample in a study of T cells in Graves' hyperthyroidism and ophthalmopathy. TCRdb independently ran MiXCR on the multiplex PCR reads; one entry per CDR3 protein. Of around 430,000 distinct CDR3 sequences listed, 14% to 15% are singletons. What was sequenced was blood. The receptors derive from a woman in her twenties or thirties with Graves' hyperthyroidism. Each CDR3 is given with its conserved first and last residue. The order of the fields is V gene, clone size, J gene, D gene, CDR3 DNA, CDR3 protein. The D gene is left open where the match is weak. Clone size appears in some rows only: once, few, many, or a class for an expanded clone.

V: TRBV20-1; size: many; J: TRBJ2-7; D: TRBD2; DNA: TGCAGTGCTACCCTGACTAGCGGGAGCGACGAGCAGTACTTC; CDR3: CSATLTSGSDEQYF
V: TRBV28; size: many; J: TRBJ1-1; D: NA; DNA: TGTGCCAGCAGTTTGACAACAGCTTTCTTT; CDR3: CASSLTTAFF
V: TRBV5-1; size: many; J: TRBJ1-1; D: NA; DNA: TGCGCCAGCAGCAGCTTGCAGGGGACTAGCACTGAAGCTTTCTTT; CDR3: CASSSLQGTSTEAFF
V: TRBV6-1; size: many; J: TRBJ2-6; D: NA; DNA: TGTGCCAGCAGTGAAGTTTATGGGGGAAACGTCCTGACTTTC; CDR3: CASSEVYGGNVLTF
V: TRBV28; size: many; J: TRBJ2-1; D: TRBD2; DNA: TGTGCCAGCAGGGCAACTAGCGGGGGTAGACACAATGAGCAGTTCTTC; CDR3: CASRATSGGRHNEQFF
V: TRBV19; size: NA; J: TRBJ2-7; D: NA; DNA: TGTGCCAGTAGTCAACGGGGACACTACGAGCAGTACTTC; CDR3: CASSQRGHYEQYF
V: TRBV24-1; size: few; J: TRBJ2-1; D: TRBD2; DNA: TGTGCCACCAGTTCAACTAGCGGGAATTACAATGAGCAGTTCTTC; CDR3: CATSSTSGNYNEQFF
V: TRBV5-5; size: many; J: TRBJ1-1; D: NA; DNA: TGTGCCAGCAGCTGGGAACAGGAGGTGAACACTGAAGCTTTCTTT; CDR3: CASSWEQEVNTEAFF
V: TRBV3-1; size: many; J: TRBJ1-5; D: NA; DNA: TGTGCCAGCAGCACTTCCAGGGGTCAGCCCCAGCATTTT; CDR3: CASSTSRGQPQHF
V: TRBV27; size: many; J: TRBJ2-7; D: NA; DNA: TGTGCCAGCACCTTTCTGGGGAGTTTAGAGCAGTACTTC; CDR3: CASTFLGSLEQYF
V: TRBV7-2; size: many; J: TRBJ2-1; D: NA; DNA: TGTGCCAGCAGCCCAATGGGGGCGTACAATGAGCAGTTCTTC; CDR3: CASSPMGAYNEQFF
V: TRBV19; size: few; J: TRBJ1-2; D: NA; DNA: TGTGCCAGTAGTTCGACAGGATACTATGGCTACACCTTC; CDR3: CASSSTGYYGYTF
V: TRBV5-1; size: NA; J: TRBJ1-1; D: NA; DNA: TGCGCCAGCAGCTTGGAGGCCGGACGGAACACTGAAGCTTTCTTT; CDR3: CASSLEAGRNTEAFF
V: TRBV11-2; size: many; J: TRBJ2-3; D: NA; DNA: TGTGCCAGCAGCTTTTACGGGAAATACACAGATACGCAGTATTTT; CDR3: CASSFYGKYTDTQYF
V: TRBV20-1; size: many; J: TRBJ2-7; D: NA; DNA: TGCAGTGCCCTTAGAAGGGATCGGTACGAGCAGTACTTC; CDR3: CSALRRDRYEQYF
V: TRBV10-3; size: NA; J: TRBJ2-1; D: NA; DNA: TGTGCCATCAGCCTAGAAAATGAGCAGTTCTTC; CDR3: CAISLENEQFF
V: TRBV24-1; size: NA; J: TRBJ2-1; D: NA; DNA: TGTGCCACCAGTGACGGCGGATACAATGAGCAGTTCTTC; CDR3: CATSDGGYNEQFF
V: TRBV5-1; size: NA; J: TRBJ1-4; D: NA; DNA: TGCGCCAGCAGCTTGGTGCCGGAGCCCGCAACTAATGAAAAACTGTTTTTT; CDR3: CASSLVPEPATNEKLFF
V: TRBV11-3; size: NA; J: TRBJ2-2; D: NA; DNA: TGTGCCAGCAGCTTACAGGGAACGGGTAACACCGGGGAGCTGTTTTTT; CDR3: CASSLQGTGNTGELFF
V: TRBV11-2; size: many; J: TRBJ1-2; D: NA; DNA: TGTGCCAGCAGCTTAGCACCCGGACAGAGGCGTGGCTACACCTTC; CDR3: CASSLAPGQRRGYTF
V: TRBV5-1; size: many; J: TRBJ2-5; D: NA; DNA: TGCGCCAGCAGACAGGGTTTCTTGGAGACCCAGTACTTC; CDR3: CASRQGFLETQYF
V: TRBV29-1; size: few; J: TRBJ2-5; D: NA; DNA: TGCAGCGCCAACGGAGGGAACCAAGAGACCCAGTACTTC; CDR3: CSANGGNQETQYF
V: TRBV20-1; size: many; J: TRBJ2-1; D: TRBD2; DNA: TGCAGTGTCCCTGCCGGGACTAGCGCCTACAATGAGCAGTTCTTC; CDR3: CSVPAGTSAYNEQFF
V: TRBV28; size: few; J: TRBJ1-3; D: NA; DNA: TGTGCCAGCAGTGGGAGATCCCGGCCACCCCTGAACACCATATATTTT; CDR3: CASSGRSRPPLNTIYF
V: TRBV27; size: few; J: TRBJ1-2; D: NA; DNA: TGTGCCAGCAGTTGGCAGGGATACTATGGCTACACCTTC; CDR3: CASSWQGYYGYTF
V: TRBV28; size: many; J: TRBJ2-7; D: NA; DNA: TGTGCCAGCAGTGGGGGACCAAGGAGCTCCTACGAGCAGTACTTC; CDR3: CASSGGPRSSYEQYF
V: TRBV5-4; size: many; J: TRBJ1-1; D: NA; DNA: TGTGCCAGCCACGGGGCACCTGTCATGAACACTGAAGCTTTCTTT; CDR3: CASHGAPVMNTEAFF
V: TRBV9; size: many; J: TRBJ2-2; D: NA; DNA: TGTGCCAGCAGCGTCGGTGGGGGGGCGAGTACCGGGGAGCTGTTTTTT; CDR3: CASSVGGGASTGELFF
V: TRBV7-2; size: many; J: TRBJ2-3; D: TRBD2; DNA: TGTGCCAGCAGCTACAGACTAGCGGGAGCAGCAGATACGCAGTATTTT; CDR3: CASSYRLAGAADTQYF
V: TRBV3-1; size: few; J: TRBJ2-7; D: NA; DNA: TGTGCCAGCAGCCTGAACATATACGAGCAGTACTTC; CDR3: CASSLNIYEQYF
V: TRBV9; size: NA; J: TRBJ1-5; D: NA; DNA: TGTGCCAGCAGCGAAGGACCTTCTACTTATCAGCCCCAGCATTTT; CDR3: CASSEGPSTYQPQHF
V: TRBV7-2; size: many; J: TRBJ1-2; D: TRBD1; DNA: TGTGCCAGCAGCTTAGAAGGGACAGGGACCCGCTATGGCTACACCTTC; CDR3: CASSLEGTGTRYGYTF